This TCR beta chain was captured in a study of a mutant IDH1 vaccine in newly diagnosed glioma. Study-wide background: Commencement of vaccination occurred 4-6 weeks following radiotherapy alone, or concurrently with temozolomide cycles. Previous treatment comprised radiotherapy, temozolomide, or both, mostly both. Study results and caveats: Among all patients, vaccine-induced immune responses occurred in about 93%.

Sequencing used immunoSEQ multiplex PCR; TCRdb keeps in-frame clones, though not all of them. Here the sample spans about 120,000 clones, about four fifths being singletons. Time point: week 11, during vaccination. A single vaccine dose contained 300 ug of mutant IDH1 20-mer peptide, and topical imiquimod was used with it. V shed 0 bases and J shed 2 bases, with 8 bases lying between them. Looked up from germline, CDR1 is ENHRY and CDR2 is SYGVKD. There are 14 residues in the CDR3. Of note for this clone: Its matching antigen is unknown.

The sequencing here drew on PBMCs, taken from a glioma patient whose treatment included an IDH1 peptide vaccine. The chain combines TRBV10-3 with TRBJ2-7; the D is unclear. This TCR was recovered from a man aged 40-50 years with glioma. CDR3: CAISESGITYEQYF. The CDR3 DNA sequence: TGTGCCATCAGTGAGTCTGGGATAACCTACGAGCAGTACTTC.